This T cell receptor (beta chain) appears in the sequencing data of a study of cytomegalovirus exposure and HLA in healthy donors. Study-wide background: Counted in an early data release were tens of millions of unique TCRs from HLA-typed donors.

Trimming shortened V by 2 bases and J by 8 bases, and 12 bases separated the two germline ends. This CDR3 contains 13 residues. CDR1 and CDR2 from the germline V gene are SGHTA and FQGTGA. A multiplex PCR was run with 60 Vbeta primers and 13 Jbeta primers. Sequencing was performed with immunoSEQ multiplex PCR; in TCRdb, only in-frame clones are kept and a portion is missing. Found here are about 200,000 clones, 65% to 90% of them singletons; the top ten hold more than 0.25%. The origin of this receptor is a woman younger than 45 in good health and CMV-seronegative. The chain recombines TRBV7-3 with TRBJ1-2; tentative D call: TRBD1 (5 bases). The material sequenced was PBMCs. CDR3 coding DNA: TGTGCCAGCAGCTTAGGGGGGGTAGACGGCTACACCTTC. This encodes CASSLGGVDGYTF.